The present TCR beta chain was sequenced within a study of cytotoxic CD8 clonotypes in ibrutinib-treated CLL. Study overall: There were approximately ten relapsed/refractory patients and approximately 16 treatment-naive patients, and 17 to 18 were IGHV unmutated. The study, taken as a whole, reports: At progression, clonality fell back toward baseline after rising at ibrutinib response. Sampling of sustained-remission and progressing patients occurred at differing times. Clonality correlated strongly with circulating CD8+ T cells and exceeded age-matched healthy donors at baseline.

As concerns this clone: Its antigen is currently unknown.

This CDR3 region has 13 residues. Deletions cut 0 bases from V and 11 bases from J, with 14 bases between. The germline V gene has CDR1 SGHRS and CDR2 YFSETQ. The protocol was immunoSEQ multiplex PCR, while the TCRdb copy is restricted to in-frame clones and leaves out a portion. Of 190,000 or so clones listed, 72% are singletons. This TCR came from a human donor with chronic lymphocytic leukemia. V and J are TRBV5-1 and TRBJ1-1, with D possibly being TRBD1 (6 bases). Here the sequenced sample was PBMCs, taken after 24 months of ibrutinib treatment. The DNA of the CDR3 is TGCGCCAGCAGCTTGGCTACAGGGCAGGCTGCTTTCTTT. Residues: CASSLATGQAAFF.